This T cell receptor (beta chain) emerged from a study of shared clonotypes between healthy human individuals. The germline gives CDR1 SGHVS, CDR2 FNYEAQ. Trimming at V came to 4 bases and at J to 7 bases, leaving 6 bases not matched to a gene. The CDR3 runs 13 residues. Profiled with immunoSEQ multiplex PCR; TCRdb holds only in-frame clones, not every one. The sample lists roughly 640,000 clones; 97% were seen once. The sequence was collected from a woman between 25 and 40 years old in good health. Sequenced: naive CD4+ T cells sorted from blood. Subset specified: CD45RA+ positively selected. J is TRBJ2-5 and V is TRBV7-6, with TRBD1 identical over 7 bases. CDR3 in amino acids: CASSSFSGGTQYF. Here the CDR3 DNA reads TGTGCCAGCAGCTCCTTTTCAGGGGGGACCCAGTACTTC.